The rows below give T cell receptor beta chains drawn from one sample of a study of T cell responses to AZD1222 COVID-19 vaccine. Sequencing was performed with immunoSEQ multiplex PCR; in TCRdb, only in-frame clones are kept and a portion is missing. This sample carries 100,000 to 150,000 clones, about nine tenths of them seen once, and the ten largest clones take approximately 6%. The material was peripheral blood, obtained on day 0 of AZD1222 vaccination. These receptors were obtained from an adult in good health. The CDR3 runs from the conserved cysteine through the conserved F or W. D genes are given only for firm matches. Some rows have no size entry. The others give once, few or many, or a class for an expanded clone.

d_gene,abundance,j_gene,v_gene,CDR3nt,CDR3aa
.,.,TRBJ2-7,TRBV5-6,TGTGCCAGCAGCCTGACAGGACCTTTTTACGAGCAGTACTTC,CASSLTGPFYEQYF
TRBD2,few,TRBJ2-3,TRBV7-2,TGTGCCAGCAGCTTATTGGCGGGGGGACCCACAGATACGCAGTATTTT,CASSLLAGGPTDTQYF
TRBD1,.,TRBJ1-5,TRBV6-4,TGTGCCAGCAGTGACAAAAGGTGGGGCAGGGGGGTCGGGCAGCCCCAGCATTTT,CASSDKRWGRGVGQPQHF
.,.,TRBJ1-1,TRBV3-1/TRBV3-2,TGTGCCAGCAGCCAAGACCCATGGGGCACTGAAGCTTTCTTT,CASSQDPWGTEAFF
.,few,TRBJ1-2,TRBV27,TGTGCCAGCACCAAAGGCAACACTGATGGCTACACCTTC,CASTKGNTDGYTF
.,.,TRBJ1-2,TRBV30,TGTGCCTGCCCAAGTCCGGTTATCCTCTATGGCTACACCTTC,CACPSPVILYGYTF
.,.,TRBJ1-1,TRBV4-1,TGCGCCAGCAGCCAAGATGAAGGACGGGCGAACACTGAAGCTTTCTTT,CASSQDEGRANTEAFF
.,.,TRBJ2-4,TRBV5-1,TGCGCCAGCACCTGGGGACCCCCGGGTCTAGCCAAAAACATTCAGTACTTC,CASTWGPPGLAKNIQYF
.,.,TRBJ1-6,TRBV19,TGTGCCAGTAGTACCACGAGTTACTCCTATAATTCACCCCTCCACTTT,CASSTTSYSYNSPLHF
.,.,TRBJ2-7,TRBV19,TGTGCCAGTAGTATAGATTCCGTTTCCGAGCAGTACTTC,CASSIDSVSEQYF